What follows are 9 T cell receptor beta chains derived from one specimen sequenced in a study of control samples from healthy donors and cancer patients. The data were produced by immunoSEQ multiplex PCR, yet TCRdb's version contains in-frame clones alone and is incomplete. The sample yields 250,000 to 300,000 clones, around 80% seen once. The source material was PBMCs. These receptors came from a woman aged 55-75 years with lung cancer.

J is TRBJ2-2 and V is TRBV2, with TRBD2 identical over 7 bases. Germline trimming cut 6 bases from V and 4 bases from J; bases unmatched to any gene: 2. CDR1 SNHLY and CDR2 FYNNEI come from the germline V gene. The CDR3 is made up of 13 amino acids. Written as DNA, the CDR3 is TGTGCCAGCAGCCGGGAGGTCACCGGGGAGCTGTTTTTT. It is translated as CASSREVTGELFF.

The CDR3 nucleotides are TGTGCCAGCACGGGGTGGGTCGGGACCCAGTACTTC. Its protein product is CASTGWVGTQYF. J is TRBJ2-5 and V is TRBV2; perhaps TRBD2 as D (5 bases). CDR1 and CDR2 (germline): SNHLY, FYNNEI. Trimming stripped 7 bases from V and 7 bases from J, with 13 bases between. CDR3 size: 12 residues.

This clone appeared once. V is TRBV2 and J is TRBJ1-5, with 9 bases identical to TRBD1. The CDR3 totals 16 residues. Germline V gives CDR1 SNHLY, CDR2 FYNNEI. Trimming took 6 bases from V and 1 from J; bases not matched to a gene: 7. CDR3 loop: CASRGTGSTSNQPQHF. The CDR3, as DNA: TGTGCCAGCAGGGGGACAGGGTCAACAAGCAATCAGCCCCAGCATTTT.

This chain connects TRBV28 to TRBJ1-5; tentatively, D is TRBD1 (6 bases). V shed 7 bases and J shed 0 bases, with 16 bases lying between them. Germline-derived CDR1 and CDR2 are MDHEN and SYDVKM. The CDR3 is 16 residues long. This chain's CDR3 is CASNYGTHYSNQPQHF. In DNA, the CDR3 is TGTGCCAGCAACTATGGGACACACTATAGCAATCAGCCCCAGCATTTT. The variable domain in full, completed from reference TRBV28 and TRBJ1-5, reads DVKVTQSSRYLVKRTGEKVFLECVQDMDHENMFWYRQDPGLGLRLIYFSYDVKMKEKGDIPEGYSVSREKKERFSLILESASTNQTSMYLCASNYGTHYSNQPQHFGDGTRLSIL.

This rearrangement joins TRBV13 to TRBJ2-5; 12 bases agree with TRBD2. The trim removed 5 bases at V and 2 bases at J, leaving 3 bases unmatched. Germline-derived CDR1 and CDR2 are PRHDT and FYEKMQ (reference sequence). The CDR3 consists of 15 residues. This chain's CDR3 is CASSGGLAGQETQYF. Written as DNA, the CDR3 is TGTGCCAGCAGCGGGGGACTAGCGGGTCAAGAGACCCAGTACTTC.

The rearrangement links TRBV6-5 to TRBJ2-7, with D uncertain. The germline CDR1 and CDR2 sequences are MNHEY and SVGAGI. Trimming removed 6 bases at V and 6 bases at J, with 15 bases between. There are 13 residues in the CDR3. The CDR3 coding sequence is TGTGCCAGCAGGAACTCCGGCCCGGGCGAGCAGTACTTC. Protein: CASRNSGPGEQYF.

This chain links TRBV5-4 with TRBJ2-3, with D possibly TRBD2 on 6 matching bases. V dropped 0 bases and J dropped 2 bases, with 10 bases sitting between them. The germline CDR1 and CDR2 sequences are SGHNT and YYREEE (reference sequence). This CDR3 spans 15 amino acids. In DNA, the CDR3 is TGTGCCAGCAGCTTGGAGAGGGAGGCCACAGATACGCAGTATTTT. As protein: CASSLEREATDTQYF.

The V call is TRBV4-2, the J call TRBJ1-5; D remains unclear. Germline values: CDR1 LGHNA, CDR2 YNFKEQ. The V end was cut by 1 base, the J end by 6 bases, with 4 bases between. The CDR3 is 12 residues long. This chain's CDR3 is CASSQVGQPQHF. CDR3 nucleotides: TGTGCCAGCAGCCAAGTCGGTCAGCCCCAGCATTTT.

This clone occurred once. The rearrangement uses TRBV15 and TRBJ1-2, with D unclear. The CDR3 length is 13 residues. Germline V gene lookup returns CDR1 LNHNV and CDR2 YYDKDF (reference sequence). Trimming took off 0 bases at V and 6 bases at J, with 8 bases between the two ends. CDR3 region: CATSRDRGNGYTF. The CDR3 DNA reads as TGTGCCACCAGCAGAGATAGAGGGAATGGCTACACCTTC.